The 12 T cell receptor beta chains below come from one sample, sequenced in a study of blood T cell repertoires in COVID-19. TCRdb's copy holds only in-frame clones and misses some; the assay was immunoSEQ multiplex PCR. Here the sample spans approximately 190,000 clones, 86% being singletons. The sequenced material came from peripheral blood. The receptors come from a man aged 80 or over with acute or convalescent COVID-19.

The rearrangement joins TRBV19 to TRBJ1-6; D is uncertain. The V end was cut by 5 bases, the J end by 7 bases, with 12 bases between. Germline CDR1 reads LNHDA; CDR2 reads SQIVND (reference sequence). CDR3 size: 14 residues. This CDR3 reads CASSFAGRNSPLHF. The CDR3 coding sequence is TGTGCCAGTAGTTTCGCCGGCAGGAATTCACCCCTCCACTTT.

This chain connects TRBV5-1 to TRBJ2-3, with 11 positions matching TRBD2. The length of the CDR3 is 16 residues. V was clipped by 4 bases and J by 1 base; unmatched bases: 5. Germline CDR1 reads SGHRS; CDR2 reads YFSETQ. CDR3 nucleotide sequence: TGCGCCAGCAGCCCCACACTAGCGGGGGGCACAGATACGCAGTATTTT. It codes for CASSPTLAGGTDTQYF.

The chain carries TRBV28 and TRBJ2-2, with 15 bases aligning to TRBD2. The CDR3 is made up of 21 amino acids. In germline, CDR1 is MDHEN, CDR2 SYDVKM. Trimming cost V 6 bases and J 0 bases; bases outside gene matches: 14. The CDR3 DNA is TGTGCCAGCAGACCCTCCGGGACTAGCGGGAGGCCACCCGCGAACACCGGGGAGCTGTTTTTT. This translates into CASRPSGTSGRPPANTGELFF.

The chain carries TRBV29-1 and TRBJ1-2; D is perhaps TRBD1 (6 bases). Germline CDR1 is SQVTM and CDR2 is ANQGSEA. The CDR3 is made up of 15 amino acids. V lost 5 bases and J lost 2, with 18 bases in between. The CDR3, as DNA: TGCAGCGTTTCTCCCGGGACACAATCGAACTATGGCTACACCTTC. Its protein is CSVSPGTQSNYGYTF.

The chain combines TRBV7-9 with TRBJ1-1; 7 nucleotides line up with TRBD1. Trimming cost V 5 bases and J 1 base; bases outside gene matches: 7. Germline V lookup: CDR1 SEHNR, CDR2 FQNEAQ (reference sequence). This CDR3 region has 15 residues. CDR3 nucleotide sequence: TGTGCCAGCAGCCCGCGACAGGGACCGAACACTGAAGCTTTCTTT. Translation: CASSPRQGPNTEAFF. The full variable domain, in which reference TRBV7-9 and TRBJ1-1 provide the parts outside the CDR3, is DTGVSQNPRHKITKRGQNVTFRCDPISEHNRLYWYRQTLGQGPEFLTYFQNEAQLEKSRLLSDRFSAERPKGSFSTLEIQRTEQGDSAMYLCASSPRQGPNTEAFFGQGTRLTVV.

V is TRBV7-3 and J is TRBJ2-1; 13 bases align to TRBD2. CDR1 is SGHTA, CDR2 FQGTGA, per germline. Germline trimming cut 3 bases from V and 2 bases from J; bases unmatched to any gene: 1. The length of the CDR3 is 16 residues. CDR3 in amino acids: CASSLGLAGPYNEQFF. For the CDR3, the DNA is TGTGCCAGCAGCTTGGGACTAGCGGGGCCCTACAATGAGCAGTTCTTC.

The rearrangement links TRBV4-1 to TRBJ1-5; no firm D call. Between the trimmed V and J ends, which lost 1 base and 3 bases, there was a span of 13 bases. The CDR3 has 16 residues. Germline CDR1 reads MGHRA; CDR2 reads YSYEKL. CDR3 coding DNA: TGCGCCAGCAGCCAAGGGGAGAACATAGCCAATCAGCCCCAGCATTTT. Protein sequence: CASSQGENIANQPQHF.

This sequence joins TRBV11-2 and TRBJ2-5; 8 bases line up with TRBD1. Germline V lookup: CDR1 SGHAT, CDR2 FQNNGV. The CDR3 has 15 residues. V shed 2 bases, J shed 4 bases, and the junction held 6 bases outside the gene matches. In nucleotides, the CDR3 is TGTGCCAGCAGCTTAAGGGGCAGGGGGCGAGAGACCCAGTACTTC. It translates to CASSLRGRGRETQYF.

The chain recombines TRBV27 with TRBJ1-5; 9 nucleotides line up with TRBD1. The CDR3 runs to 16 residues. J was trimmed by 4 bases and V by 6 bases; bases with no gene match: 10. Per the germline V gene, CDR1 is MNHEY and CDR2 is SMNVEV (reference sequence). The CDR3 DNA reads TGTGCCAGCAGCCTCGCTGGGACAGGGATAAATCAGCCCCAGCATTTT. It translates to CASSLAGTGINQPQHF.

V gene TRBV12-3 or TRBV12-4 combines with J gene TRBJ2-3; D perhaps matches TRBD1 (6 bases). Trimming left V 5 bases short and J 7 bases short, with 10 bases between. CDR3 length: 12 residues. This CDR3 is CASSTDSYTQYF. The CDR3 nucleotides are TGTGCCAGCAGTACGGACAGCTATACGCAGTATTTT.

This clone appeared a few times. The chain uses TRBV5-1 and TRBJ1-4; TRBD1 matches at 7 bases. From germline, CDR1 is SGHRS and CDR2 YFSETQ. J was trimmed by 7 bases and V by 1 base; bases with no gene match: 10. The CDR3 runs 16 residues. The CDR3 loop reads CASSLRPTGDTEKLFF. The CDR3 DNA reads TGCGCCAGCAGCTTGCGGCCAACAGGGGATACTGAAAAACTGTTTTTT.

The chain combines TRBV19 with TRBJ1-1; 9 bases map to TRBD1. Germline-derived CDR1 and CDR2 are LNHDA and SQIVND (reference sequence). The CDR3 is 14 residues long. V shed 11 bases and J 1 base; nucleotides not matched to a gene: 8. CDR3 bases: TGTGCCTCCAGACAGGGGGATAGGAACACTGAAGCTTTCTTT. This codes for CASRQGDRNTEAFF.